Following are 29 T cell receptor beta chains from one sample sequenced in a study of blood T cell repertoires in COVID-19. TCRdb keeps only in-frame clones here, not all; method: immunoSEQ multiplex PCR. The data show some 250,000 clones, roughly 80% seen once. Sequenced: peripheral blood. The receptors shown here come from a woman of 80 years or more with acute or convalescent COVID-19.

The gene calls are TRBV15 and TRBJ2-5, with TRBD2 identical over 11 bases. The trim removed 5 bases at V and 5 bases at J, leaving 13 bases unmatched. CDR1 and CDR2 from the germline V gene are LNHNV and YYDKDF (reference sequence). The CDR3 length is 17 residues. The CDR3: CATSEPEASGGFETQYF. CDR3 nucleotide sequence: TGTGCCACCAGCGAGCCGGAGGCTAGCGGGGGGTTTGAGACCCAGTACTTC.

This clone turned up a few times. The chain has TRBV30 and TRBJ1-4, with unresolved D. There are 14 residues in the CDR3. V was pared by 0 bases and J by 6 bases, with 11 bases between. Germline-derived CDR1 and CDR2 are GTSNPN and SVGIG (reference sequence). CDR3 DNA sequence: TGTGCCTGGAGTGTGGGCCAGAGTGATGAAAAACTGTTTTTT. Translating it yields CAWSVGQSDEKLFF.

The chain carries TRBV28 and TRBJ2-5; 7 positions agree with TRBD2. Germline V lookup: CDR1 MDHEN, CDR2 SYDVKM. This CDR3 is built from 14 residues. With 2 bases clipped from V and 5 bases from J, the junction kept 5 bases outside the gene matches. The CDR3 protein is CASSLVGGRETQYF. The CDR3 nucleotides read TGTGCCAGCAGTTTAGTGGGGGGGAGGGAGACCCAGTACTTC.

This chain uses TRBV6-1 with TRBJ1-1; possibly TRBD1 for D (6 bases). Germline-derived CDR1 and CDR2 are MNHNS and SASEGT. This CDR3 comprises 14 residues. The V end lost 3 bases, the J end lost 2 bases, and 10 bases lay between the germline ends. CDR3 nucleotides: TGTGCCAGCAGTGAGACCAGGGGAAACACTGAAGCTTTCTTT. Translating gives CASSETRGNTEAFF.

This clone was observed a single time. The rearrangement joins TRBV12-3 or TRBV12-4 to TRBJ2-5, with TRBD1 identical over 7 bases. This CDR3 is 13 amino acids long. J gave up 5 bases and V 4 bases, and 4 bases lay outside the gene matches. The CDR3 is CASSWYRGETQYF. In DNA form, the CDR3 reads TGTGCCAGCAGTTGGTACAGGGGTGAGACCCAGTACTTC.

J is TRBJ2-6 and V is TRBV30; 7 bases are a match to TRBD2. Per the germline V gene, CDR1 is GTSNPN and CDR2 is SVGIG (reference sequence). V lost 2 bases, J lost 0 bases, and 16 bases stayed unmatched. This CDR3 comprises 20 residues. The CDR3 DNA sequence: TGTGCCTGGAGTCCCCGGGAGGACGAGCAAGTGCTCTCTGGGGCCAACGTCCTGACTTTC. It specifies CAWSPREDEQVLSGANVLTF.

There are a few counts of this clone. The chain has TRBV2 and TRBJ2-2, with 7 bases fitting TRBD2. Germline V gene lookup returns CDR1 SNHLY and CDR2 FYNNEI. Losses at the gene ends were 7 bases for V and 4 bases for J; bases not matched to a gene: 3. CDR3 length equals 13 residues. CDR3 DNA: TGTGCCAGCAAGGGCGGGGGCACCGGGGAGCTGTTTTTT. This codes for CASKGGGTGELFF.

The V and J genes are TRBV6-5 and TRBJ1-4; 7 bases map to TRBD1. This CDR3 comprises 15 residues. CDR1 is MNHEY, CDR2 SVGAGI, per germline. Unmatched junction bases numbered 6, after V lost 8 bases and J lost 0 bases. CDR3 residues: CASCRQGATNEKLFF. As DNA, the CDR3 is TGTGCCAGCTGCAGACAGGGTGCAACTAATGAAAAACTGTTTTTT.

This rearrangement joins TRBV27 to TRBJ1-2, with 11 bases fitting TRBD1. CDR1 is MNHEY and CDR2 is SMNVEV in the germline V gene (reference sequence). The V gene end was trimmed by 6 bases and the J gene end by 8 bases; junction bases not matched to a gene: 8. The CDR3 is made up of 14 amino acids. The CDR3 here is CASSAGQGVGGYTF. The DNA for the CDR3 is TGTGCCAGCAGCGCGGGACAGGGGGTGGGCGGCTACACCTTC.

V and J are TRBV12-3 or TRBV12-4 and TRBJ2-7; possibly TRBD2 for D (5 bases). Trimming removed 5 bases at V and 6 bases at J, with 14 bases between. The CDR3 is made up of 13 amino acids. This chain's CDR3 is CASSPGRSGEQYF. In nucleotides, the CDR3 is TGTGCCAGCAGTCCAGGTAGGAGCGGCGAGCAGTACTTC.

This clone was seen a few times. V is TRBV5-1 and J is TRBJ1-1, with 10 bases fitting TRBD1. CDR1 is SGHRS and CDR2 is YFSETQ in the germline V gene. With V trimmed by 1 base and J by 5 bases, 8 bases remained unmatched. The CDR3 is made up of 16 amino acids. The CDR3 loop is CASSLTPTGGYTEAFF. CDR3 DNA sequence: TGCGCCAGCAGCTTGACCCCGACAGGGGGCTATACTGAAGCTTTCTTT.

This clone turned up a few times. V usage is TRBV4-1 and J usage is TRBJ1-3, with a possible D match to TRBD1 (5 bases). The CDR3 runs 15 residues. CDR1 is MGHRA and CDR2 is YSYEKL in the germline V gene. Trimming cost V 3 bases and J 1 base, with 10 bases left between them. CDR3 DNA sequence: TGCGCCAGCAGCCAGGACCCAGGGTCTGGAAACACCATATATTTT. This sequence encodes CASSQDPGSGNTIYF.

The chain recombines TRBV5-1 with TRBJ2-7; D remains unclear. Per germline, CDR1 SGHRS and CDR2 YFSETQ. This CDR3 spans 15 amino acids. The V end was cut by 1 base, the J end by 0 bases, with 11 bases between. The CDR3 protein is CASSLTSDHSYEQYF. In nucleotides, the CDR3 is TGCGCCAGCAGCTTGACGAGCGACCACTCCTACGAGCAGTACTTC.

The CDR3 sequence is CASRGDSLNYGYTF. DNA for the CDR3: TGTGCCAGCAGGGGGGACAGCCTTAACTATGGCTACACCTTC. This chain joins TRBV2 and TRBJ1-2; 7 bases match TRBD1. This CDR3 has 14 residues. The trim removed 6 bases at V and 1 base at J, leaving 5 bases unmatched. The germline V gene has CDR1 SNHLY and CDR2 FYNNEI.

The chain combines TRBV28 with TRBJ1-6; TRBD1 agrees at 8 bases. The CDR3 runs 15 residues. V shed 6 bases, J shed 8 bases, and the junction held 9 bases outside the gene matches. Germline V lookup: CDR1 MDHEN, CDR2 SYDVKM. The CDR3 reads CASRMQDRVDSPLHF. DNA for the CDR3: TGTGCCAGCAGGATGCAGGACAGGGTGGATTCACCCCTCCACTTT.

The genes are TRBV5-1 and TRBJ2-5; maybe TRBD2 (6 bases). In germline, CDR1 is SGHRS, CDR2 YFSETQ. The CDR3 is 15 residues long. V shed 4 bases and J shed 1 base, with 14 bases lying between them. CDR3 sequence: CASSHTEGPQETQYF. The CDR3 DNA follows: TGCGCCAGCAGCCATACGGAGGGGCCCCAAGAGACCCAGTACTTC.

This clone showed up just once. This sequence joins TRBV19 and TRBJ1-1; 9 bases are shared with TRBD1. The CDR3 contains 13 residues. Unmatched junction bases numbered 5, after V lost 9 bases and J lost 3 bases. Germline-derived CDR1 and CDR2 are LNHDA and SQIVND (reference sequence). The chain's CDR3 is CASKDRGYTEAFF. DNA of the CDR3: TGTGCCAGCAAGGACAGGGGCTACACTGAAGCTTTCTTT.

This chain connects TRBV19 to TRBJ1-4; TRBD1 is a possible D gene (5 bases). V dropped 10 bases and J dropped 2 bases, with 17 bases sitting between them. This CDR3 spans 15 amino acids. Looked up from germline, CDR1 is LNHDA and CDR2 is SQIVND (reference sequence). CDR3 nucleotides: TGTGCCACCGGGCCGGGGGAAGGGACTAATGAAAAACTGTTTTTT. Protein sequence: CATGPGEGTNEKLFF.

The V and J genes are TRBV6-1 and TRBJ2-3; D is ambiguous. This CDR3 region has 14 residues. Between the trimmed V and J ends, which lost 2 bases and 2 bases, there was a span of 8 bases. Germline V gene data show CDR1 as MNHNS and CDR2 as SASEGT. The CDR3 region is CASSELGATDTQYF. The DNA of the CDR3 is TGTGCCAGCAGTGAACTGGGCGCCACAGATACGCAGTATTTT.

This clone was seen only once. The CDR3 DNA reads TGTGCCTGGAGTACTGGCCAGGCTGGAAACACCATATATTTT. Encoded protein: CAWSTGQAGNTIYF. The chain is built from TRBV30 and TRBJ1-3; D gene uncertain. The germline CDR1 and CDR2 sequences are GTSNPN and SVGIG (reference sequence). V lost 2 bases and J 2 bases, leaving 10 bases between the germline ends. The length of the CDR3 is 14 residues.

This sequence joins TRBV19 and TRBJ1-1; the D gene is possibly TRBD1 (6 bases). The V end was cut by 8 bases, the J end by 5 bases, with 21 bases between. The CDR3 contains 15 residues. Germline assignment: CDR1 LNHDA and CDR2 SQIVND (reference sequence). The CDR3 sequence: CASLPRGGAGTEAFF. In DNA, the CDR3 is TGTGCCAGTTTACCCCGGGGGGGGGCAGGGACTGAAGCTTTCTTT.

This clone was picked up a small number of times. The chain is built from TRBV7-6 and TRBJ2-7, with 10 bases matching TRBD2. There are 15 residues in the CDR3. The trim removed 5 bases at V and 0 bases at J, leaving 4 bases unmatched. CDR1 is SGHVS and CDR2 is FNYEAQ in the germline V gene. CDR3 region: CASSPRTSGSYEQYF. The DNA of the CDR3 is TGTGCCAGCAGCCCACGGACTAGCGGCTCCTACGAGCAGTACTTC.

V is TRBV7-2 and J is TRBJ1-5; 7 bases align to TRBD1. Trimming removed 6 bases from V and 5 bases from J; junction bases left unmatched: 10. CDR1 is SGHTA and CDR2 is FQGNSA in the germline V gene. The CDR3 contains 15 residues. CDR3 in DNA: TGTGCCAGCAGTTCCCGACAGGGCGGAGATCAGCCCCAGCATTTT. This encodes CASSSRQGGDQPQHF. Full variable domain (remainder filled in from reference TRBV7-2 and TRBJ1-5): GAGVSQSPSNKVTEKGKDVELRCDPISGHTALYWYRQSLGQGLEFLIYFQGNSAPDKSGLPSDRFSAERTGGSVSTLTIQRTQQEDSAVYLCASSSRQGGDQPQHFGDGTRLSIL.

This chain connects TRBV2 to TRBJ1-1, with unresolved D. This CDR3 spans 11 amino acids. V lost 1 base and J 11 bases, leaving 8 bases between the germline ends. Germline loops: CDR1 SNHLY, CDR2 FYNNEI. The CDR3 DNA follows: TGTGCCAGCAGTGAAGGAGGAACGGCTTTCTTT. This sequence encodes CASSEGGTAFF.

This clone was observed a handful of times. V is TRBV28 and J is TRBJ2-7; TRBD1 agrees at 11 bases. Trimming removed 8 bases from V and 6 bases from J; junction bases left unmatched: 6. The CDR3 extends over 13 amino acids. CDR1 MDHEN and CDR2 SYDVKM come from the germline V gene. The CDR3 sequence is CASQRDRGSEQYF. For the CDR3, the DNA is TGTGCCAGCCAGAGGGACAGGGGGTCCGAGCAGTACTTC.

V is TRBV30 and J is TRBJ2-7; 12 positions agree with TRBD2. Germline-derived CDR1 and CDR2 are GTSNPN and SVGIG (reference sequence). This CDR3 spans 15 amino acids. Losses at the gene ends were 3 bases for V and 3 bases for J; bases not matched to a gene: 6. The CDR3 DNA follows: TGTGCCTGGAGGACTGGACTAGCGGGGATCTACGAGCAGTACTTC. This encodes CAWRTGLAGIYEQYF.

The CDR3 loop reads CASMRDRSNEQFF. CDR3 nucleotides: TGCGCCAGCATGAGGGACAGGTCCAATGAGCAGTTCTTC. The chain has TRBV5-1 and TRBJ2-1, with TRBD1 matching over 8 bases. V was clipped by 6 bases and J by 6 bases; unmatched bases: 5. The CDR3 totals 13 residues. Per germline, CDR1 SGHRS and CDR2 YFSETQ. Together with reference TRBV5-1 and TRBJ2-1, the CDR3 gives the full variable domain: KAGVTQTPRYLIKTRGQQVTLSCSPISGHRSVSWYQQTPGQGLQFLFEYFSETQRNKGNFPGRFSGRQFSNSRSEMNVSTLELGDSALYLCASMRDRSNEQFFGPGTRLTVL.

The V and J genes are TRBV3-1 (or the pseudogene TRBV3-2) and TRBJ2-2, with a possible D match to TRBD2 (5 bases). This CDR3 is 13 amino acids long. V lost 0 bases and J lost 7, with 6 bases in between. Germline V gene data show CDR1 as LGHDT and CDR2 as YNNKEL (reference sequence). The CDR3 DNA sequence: TGTGCCAGCAGCCAAGATCGGGGCGGGGAGCTGTTTTTT. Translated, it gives CASSQDRGGELFF.

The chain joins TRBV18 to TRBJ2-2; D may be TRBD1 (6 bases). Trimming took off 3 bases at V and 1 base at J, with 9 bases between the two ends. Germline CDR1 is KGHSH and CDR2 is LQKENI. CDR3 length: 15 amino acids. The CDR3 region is CASSPGHENTGELFF. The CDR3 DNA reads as TGTGCCAGCTCACCGGGACACGAGAACACCGGGGAGCTGTTTTTT.